This T cell receptor beta chain was identified in a study of cytomegalovirus exposure and HLA in healthy donors (TCRdb year 2017). With respect to the entire study: In an earlier analysis of some 610 of the donors, 276 Gb of sequence data and roughly 100 million unique TCR beta sequences from roughly 200 million T cells were reported. A later genetic analysis took genome-wide SNP genotypes for about 65% of the roughly 670 donors and used that subset as a discovery cohort. Across about 370 genotyped donors of the cohort, an average of about 220,000 unique TCR beta nucleotide sequences per donor were sequenced, and roughly a sixth of those sequences were non-productive. The number of donors typed differed by locus, with roughly 629-640 for A, B, C, DRB1 and DQB1, over 500 for DQA1, 600 to 610 for DPA1, and some 450 for DPB1. All discovery cohort repertoires had been generated on a single sequencing platform. An early release covering just under 650 HLA-typed donors comprised 250 to 350 gigabases of sequencing data and some 79 million unique TCR sequences. Besides the first cohort of under 700 subjects, a separate validation cohort made up of 120 different subjects was used. Alongside the repertoire data, information on donor age, sex, ethnicity and CMV serostatus was compiled. Because of strong linkage in the cohort, a few DR-DQ haplotypes were treated as single units for association and clustering. HLA typing included class I and class II loci at four-digit resolution. Of the 350 to 450 genotyped donors, roughly 76% were placed in the genetic ancestry cluster associated with self-reported Caucasian donors. The aim of the study was to test whether cataloging public T cell receptors could identify signatures of past pathogen exposure. The study combined high-throughput TCR immunosequencing, statistical association of individual TCRs with disease status, and machine learning to predict cytomegalovirus infection status. To decide whether each TCR beta V gene segment behaved as functional or pseudogenic, an earlier analysis of some 600 of the donors relied on high-throughput TCR beta sequencing. To study patterns of TCR occurrence, a later analysis re-analyzed previously published TCR beta repertoires from just over 650 donors and added high-resolution HLA genotyping. The T cell repertoires of roughly 660 subjects were profiled by immunosequencing and related to cytomegalovirus serostatus. Rather than drawing on any new phenotypic data, the later analysis identified candidate immune exposures from TCR beta sequences and the way those sequences occurred across donors.

Turning to this clone: This receptor's antigen is unknown. No much larger clonotype is one base removed from it; base qualities were not supplied.

Overall results and qualifications from the work: Most TCR sequences were seen in very few donors, while some public TCRs were found in many individuals. According to the authors, the approach could potentially be generalized to other disease states and immunological phenotypes. In a later analysis, some 18,000 TCR beta sequences were associated with specific HLA alleles at a false discovery rate of 0.05. Because counts were too low, roughly 18 rarely observed V segments, including chromosome 9 orphons, were left out of the earlier analysis of approximately 580 of the donors. The cohort was sequenced for TCR beta chains only, and without alpha or paired-chain data the features that could be detected were limited. Immune exposure information for the cohort was limited to CMV serostatus. A cluster of highly shared sequence variants was judged likely to be a technical artifact of the sequencing pipeline. Because the 87-base-pair reads could not distinguish some IMGT-functional V segments, including TRBV6-2 and TRBV6-3, those segments were excluded. According to a later analysis, TCR association rates differed among HLA loci, with DRB1 alleles showing the most associated TCRs and HLA-C alleles showing the fewest. Correlated functional status among segregating V segments might be attributable to linkage disequilibrium, but an unknown experimental factor could not be ruled out. Sequencing depth was assumed to be roughly uniform across donors in the presence/absence analyses, though that assumption may not hold. Most CMV-associated TCR beta chains appeared to be HLA-restricted in a later analysis, and the HLA associations seemed to be driven largely by CMV exposure. Three of the identified cytomegalovirus-associated TCR beta chains were confirmed in vitro to be specific for cytomegalovirus antigens. HLA typing was unavailable for some donors at each locus, so association tests used only the typed subset. In the study, around 150 TCR beta chains were listed as associated with cytomegalovirus. A further reported finding was that TCR beta sequences accurately predicted the HLA-A and HLA-B alleles for most subjects in the first cohort. In a later genetic analysis, fewer N-insertions in productive TCRs were reported among donors in an Asian-associated ancestry cluster than the approximately 710-donor mean. A later analysis reported that several top co-occurrence clusters appeared linked to parvovirus B19, influenza, CMV and Epstein-Barr virus. An earlier analysis of approximately 530 of the donors showed that most TCR beta V segments appeared in productive rearrangements either about 87% or about 30% of the time, which broadly matched IMGT annotations. In a later analysis, HLA-associated TCR beta chains showed more clonal expansion and lower generation probabilities than non-associated chains that were equally common. In a later genetic analysis, a missense DCLRE1C variant was associated with V-gene and J-gene trimming of TCR beta chains, and the association was replicated in an independent cohort. The classifier was reported to diagnose cytomegalovirus status with high specificity and sensitivity in both the original and validation cohorts. Assigning TCR associations to individual alleles was difficult when HLA alleles, especially DR and DQ, strongly co-occurred.

As encoded in the germline V gene, CDR1 is SNHLY while CDR2 is FYNNEI. V gives up 6 bases and J gives up 5 bases, and the segment between their germline ends measures 19 bases. Including cysteine and phenylalanine, the CDR3 has 15 amino acids. Solely the CDR3 DNA is kept, with 45 bases framed from the first base. Libraries came from the immunoSEQ multiplex PCR assay. The multiplex PCR relied on a mix of 60 forward primers for TCR Vbeta segments and 13 reverse primers for TCR Jbeta segments. The CDR3 region of rearranged TCR beta genes was amplified from genomic DNA by a multiplex PCR assay. Amplified TCR beta libraries were sequenced as 87-base-pair reads on the Illumina HiSeq System. The study's own analysis went as follows. A later analysis counted about 80 million unique TCR beta chains across the 550 to 700 repertoires, and 9 million to 14 million of these chains were shared by at least two donors. Raw reads were error-corrected and collapsed into unique sequences by a nearest-neighbor algorithm in which closely related sequences were merged to remove PCR and sequencing errors. To assign V, D and J gene segments, CDR3 sequences were aligned to IMGT reference sequences. Each retained sequence needed at least a six-nucleotide match to both a V gene segment and a J gene segment. Rearrangements were called productive when the CDR3 lacked stop codons and stayed in frame with V and J; all others were non-productive. Following IMGT convention, CDR3 was defined as the stretch from the second conserved V-encoded cysteine to the conserved J-encoded phenylalanine. In an earlier analysis of around 540 of the donors, sequences lacking an unambiguous match to a single V gene segment were excluded. In an earlier analysis of several hundred of the donors, V segments were called functional above 56.7% productive rearrangements and were called segregating when the between-donor standard deviation exceeded 5%. A statistical classification framework was built to diagnose cytomegalovirus status from the catalog of TCR beta chain sequences. V and J gene assignment, in a later analysis, came from comparing TCR nucleotide sequences with IMGT/GENE-DB human TR gene sequences. Using the TCRdist pipeline, a later analysis assigned CDR3 sequences along with most-parsimonious VDJ recombination scenarios. In a later analysis, each TCR beta chain was defined by its CDR3 amino acid sequence together with its V-gene family, and reads without a unique V-gene family were excluded. To address suspected cross-contamination and a sequencing artifact, a later analysis removed approximately 600 highly shared, low-generation-probability nucleotide sequences. In a later analysis, a clonal expansion index was calculated for each public chain from normalized within-repertoire ranks of inferred template counts. In a later analysis, generation probabilities were computed using a VDJ recombination model fitted to out-of-frame rearrangements, and the results were checked against IGoR. In a later analysis, TCR-TCR, TCR-HLA and TCR-CMV co-occurrence was scored with hypergeometric tests, and a repertoire-size bias correction was applied to TCR pairs. In a later analysis, false discovery rates were estimated by permuting HLA or CMV assignments 20 times. In a later analysis, co-occurring TCRs were grouped using DBSCAN, with TCRdist sequence similarity added in when clustering inside HLA-allele-positive subsets. Repertoires with fewer than 30,000 or more than 120,000 public chains, plus five repertoires with anomalous nucleotide sharing, were excluded from co-occurrence clustering. TCRdb holds this immuneACCESS table with in-frame rearrangements only. Some clones are missing; in checked studies, unresolved V genes explain under half, and the rest has no known cause. V, J and clone size are taken as reported in that table, and D and trimming were inferred from the DNA itself. The sample has under 200,000 clones on record, approximately 80% of them singletons. The ten largest make up roughly 0.5% of the sample.

The cohort consisted of 600 or so healthy bone marrow donors. At the time of sampling, every cohort member was nominally healthy, though immune exposures that went unrecorded were likely present. The donor was CMV seronegative and was included in the group of 352 seronegative cohort members. A peripheral blood sample was provided by each donor, and peripheral blood mononuclear cells were used for TCR beta sequencing. Genomic DNA extraction from the blood cell samples was performed with the Qiagen DNeasy Blood Extraction Kit. This TCR derives from a woman in her forties or fifties in good health and CMV-seronegative. The chain joins TRBV2 to TRBJ1-1, with a weak D call of TRBD1 (6 bases match). The sequenced sample was PBMCs. The CDR3 region: CASRYRVGFGTEAFF. The DNA sequence is TGTGCCAGCAGATACAGGGTAGGGTTCGGGACTGAAGCTTTCTTT.